This entry describes one T cell receptor beta chain. Its specificity is unknown. These data belong to a study of PD-1 blockade in mismatch repair-deficient tumors. Study-wide points: Tumor-resident clones, often absent from pretreatment blood, expanded after pembrolizumab and then contracted.

All patients were mismatch repair deficient, assessed by either PCR or immunohistochemistry. The TCR-sequenced patients were a few responders to pembrolizumab. The length of the CDR3 is 15 residues. Trimming removed 7 bases from V and 3 bases from J; junction bases left unmatched: 7. The V gene's germline CDR1 is SGHNT and CDR2 YENEEA. Profiling relied on immunoSEQ multiplex PCR, and the TCRdb table lists in-frame clones only, not all of them. The sample consists of under 95,000 clones, about four fifths of them appearing once. Source: peripheral blood, taken 44 weeks after starting pembrolizumab. The chain is built from TRBV11-3 and TRBJ2-7; 12 bases are shared with TRBD1. This sequence originates from an adult with mismatch repair-deficient cancer. The CDR3 DNA reads as TGTGCCAGCACCGGGGGACAGGGGGCTGTCTACGAGCAGTACTTC. Its protein product is CASTGGQGAVYEQYF.